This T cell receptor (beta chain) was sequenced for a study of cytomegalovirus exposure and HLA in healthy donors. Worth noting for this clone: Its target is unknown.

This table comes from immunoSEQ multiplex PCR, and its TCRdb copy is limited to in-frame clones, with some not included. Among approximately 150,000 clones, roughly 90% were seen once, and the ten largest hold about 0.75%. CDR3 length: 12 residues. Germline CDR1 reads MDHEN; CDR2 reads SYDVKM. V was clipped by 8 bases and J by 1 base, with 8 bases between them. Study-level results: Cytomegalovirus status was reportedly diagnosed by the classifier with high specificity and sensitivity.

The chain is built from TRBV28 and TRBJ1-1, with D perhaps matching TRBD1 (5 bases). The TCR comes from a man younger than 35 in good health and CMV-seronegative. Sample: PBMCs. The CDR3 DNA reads TGTGCCAGCGGAGACAGGAACACTGAAGCTTTCTTT. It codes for CASGDRNTEAFF. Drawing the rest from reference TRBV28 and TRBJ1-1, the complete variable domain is DVKVTQSSRYLVKRTGEKVFLECVQDMDHENMFWYRQDPGLGLRLIYFSYDVKMKEKGDIPEGYSVSREKKERFSLILESASTNQTSMYLCASGDRNTEAFFGQGTRLTVV.